A single sample is the source of the 9 T cell receptor beta chains below, sequenced in a study of response to subunit inactivated influenza vaccine. A single record per CDR3 protein comes from TCRdb applying MiXCR to the RT-PCR reads. The profile covers roughly 780,000 distinct CDR3 sequences, with about 18% appearing a single time and roughly a tenth taken by the ten largest. The material sequenced was PBMCs from blood, taken 4 to 6 days after vaccination. These receptors were taken from a middle-aged man who received an inactivated influenza vaccine.

For the CDR3, the DNA is TGTGCCACCAGTGATTCGGCGGGAGAGGGTTACGAGCAGTACTTC. Translation gives CATSDSAGEGYEQYF. This chain uses TRBV24-1 with TRBJ2-7; 7 nucleotides line up with TRBD2. The V gene end was trimmed by 2 bases and the J gene end by 4 bases; junction bases not matched to a gene: 7. Germline assignment: CDR1 KGHDR and CDR2 SFDVKD. This CDR3 has 15 amino acids.

The V gene is TRBV6-2 or TRBV6-3, the J gene TRBJ1-2, with D perhaps TRBD1 (5 bases). Germline V gene sequence: CDR1 MNHEY, CDR2 SVGEGT. CDR3 size: 14 residues. Trimming removed 0 bases from V and 5 bases from J, with 10 bases in between. The CDR3 is CASSYSLGTYGYTF. CDR3 nucleotide sequence: TGTGCCAGCAGTTACTCCTTAGGGACTTATGGCTACACCTTC.

The chain employs TRBV6-1 and TRBJ1-5; D is perhaps TRBD1 (6 bases). Germline V gene sequence: CDR1 MNHNS, CDR2 SASEGT. V lost 6 bases to trimming and J lost 3 bases, with 9 bases between them. CDR3 length: 13 residues. The chain's CDR3 is CASRGQTNQPQHF. The CDR3 nucleotides read TGTGCCAGCAGAGGACAGACCAATCAGCCCCAGCATTTT.

This clonotype was seen a handful of times. The chain links TRBV7-2 to TRBJ2-5; D tentatively reads TRBD1 or TRBD2 (6 bases each). The germline V gene encodes CDR1 SGHTA and CDR2 FQGNSA. Trimming cost V 3 bases and J 5 bases, with 13 bases left between them. CDR3 length equals 14 residues. The CDR3 is CASSFWGAVETQYF. Written as DNA, the CDR3 is TGTGCCAGCAGCTTTTGGGGGGCGGTGGAGACCCAGTACTTC.

The rearrangement links TRBV10-3 to TRBJ2-7, with 11 bases fitting TRBD2. The germline V gene encodes CDR1 ENHRY and CDR2 SYGVKD. The CDR3 has 15 amino acids. J was trimmed by 4 bases and V by 4 bases; bases with no gene match: 6. In DNA, the CDR3 is TGTGCCATCAGTGGGGGGACTAGCGGTGGGTACGAGCAGTACTTC. The encoded protein is CAISGGTSGGYEQYF.

This clonotype was observed a handful of times. The chain uses TRBV6-1 and TRBJ2-1, with D unclear. The CDR3 is 14 amino acids. V lost 5 bases to trimming and J lost 4 bases, with 12 bases between them. The germline CDR1 and CDR2 sequences are MNHNS and SASEGT. DNA for the CDR3: TGTGCCAGCAGTCGGGCGCGTGGTTACAATGAGCAGTTCTTC. This sequence encodes CASSRARGYNEQFF.

This clonotype came up a few times. The chain has TRBV7-2 and TRBJ1-4; unclear D gene. The CDR3 is 15 residues long. The germline V and J ends were trimmed by 0 bases and 3 bases, with 8 bases remaining between them. CDR1 is SGHTA, CDR2 FQGNSA, per germline. The CDR3 spells CASSLAPAANEKLFF. The DNA of the CDR3 is TGTGCCAGCAGCTTAGCCCCAGCGGCTAATGAAAAACTGTTTTTT.

J is TRBJ1-1 and V is TRBV12-3 or TRBV12-4, with D unclear. Trimming removed 6 bases at V and 0 bases at J, with 14 bases between. There are 15 residues in the CDR3. This CDR3 is CASRPELGMNTEAFF. The CDR3 DNA follows: TGTGCCAGCAGACCGGAGCTGGGCATGAACACTGAAGCTTTCTTT.

The V gene is TRBV12-3 or TRBV12-4, the J gene TRBJ2-2; D gene ambiguous. There are 14 residues in the CDR3. Trimming stripped 8 bases from V and 4 bases from J, with 14 bases between. In nucleotides, the CDR3 is TGTGCCAGCTCACCTGGGGTCAGCACCGGGGAGCTGTTTTTT. Amino acids: CASSPGVSTGELFF.